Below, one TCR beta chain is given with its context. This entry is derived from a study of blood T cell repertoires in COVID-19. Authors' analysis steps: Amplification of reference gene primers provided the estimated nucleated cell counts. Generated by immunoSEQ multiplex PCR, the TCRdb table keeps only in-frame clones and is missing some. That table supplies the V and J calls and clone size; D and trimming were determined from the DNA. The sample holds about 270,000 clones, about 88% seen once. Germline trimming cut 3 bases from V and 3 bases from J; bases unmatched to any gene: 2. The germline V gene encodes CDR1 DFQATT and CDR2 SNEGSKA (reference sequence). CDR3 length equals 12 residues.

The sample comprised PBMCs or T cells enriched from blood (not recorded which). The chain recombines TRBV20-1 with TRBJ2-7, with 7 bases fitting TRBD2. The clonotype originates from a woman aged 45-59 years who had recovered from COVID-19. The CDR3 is CSASTSVYEQYF. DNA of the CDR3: TGCAGTGCTAGTACTAGCGTCTACGAGCAGTACTTC.